The clone carrying this T cell receptor (beta chain) came up many times. These data belong to a study of regulatory T cells in long-lasting Graves disease. Regarding time point: newly diagnosed GD, antithyroid drugs for less than 3 months. Preparation of the TCR library used RNA extracted from PBMCs. Relying on iRepertoire HTBI primers and Arm-PCR of CDR3 regions, the team built TCR beta libraries. Authors' processing steps: Identification across samples found fewer than 65 TRBV and around 15 TRBJ segments. TCRdb itself ran the multiplex PCR reads through MiXCR, one entry per CDR3 protein. The V and J calls reflect TCRdb's pipeline rather than the authors' work. The sample carries around 250,000 distinct CDR3 sequences, around 20% recorded once. Trimming pared 7 bases from V and 1 base from J, leaving 16 bases between. The CDR3 length is 15 residues. CDR1 and CDR2 (germline): MDHEN, SYDVKM.

J is TRBJ1-1 and V is TRBV28, with D possibly TRBD1 on 5 matching bases. The specimen comprised peripheral blood mononuclear cells (PBMCs), sampled at new diagnosis, from a patient treated with antithyroid drugs. This receptor was obtained from a female donor with Graves disease. The CDR3 is CASNLRGSANTEAFF. In DNA form, the CDR3 reads TGTGCCAGCAATCTCCGGGGCAGTGCGAACACTGAAGCTTTCTTT.